This TCR beta chain was recovered during a study of vaccination and CD4 T cells after COVID-19. About the study: Median time from second vaccine dose to sampling was about 70 days (14 to 241).

A word on this clonotype: As yet, its antigen is unknown.

Germline-derived CDR1 and CDR2 are MNHEY and SVGEGT. The CDR3 runs to 17 residues. Trimming at V came to 2 bases and at J to 0 bases, leaving 7 bases not matched to a gene. Findings and limits, study-wide: The rise in median SARS-CoV-2-reactive clonotypes, from around 19 to 38, was not significant.

Sequenced with the Oncomine TCR Beta short-read assay was DNA taken from cultured CD4+ T cells. Researchers extracted genomic DNA from CD4+ T cells that had been cultured. MiXCR was run by TCRdb on the PCR reads, yielding one entry per CDR3 protein. The sample has over 9,500 distinct CDR3 sequences; 40% are singletons. The treatment denotes: approximately 9-day PBMC culture with coronavirus spike peptide pools or control peptides (ViraFEST assay). An unexposed donor provided the CD4+ T cells, which were collected before the COVID-19 pandemic (2011-2018). With 8.5 to 10 ug/ml peptide pools and roughly 9 IU/ml IL-2, PBMCs were cultured at about 2 million per well. SARS-CoV-2 S/N and four cold-coronavirus spikes were used to probe unexposed-donor CD4+ T cells, cells permitting.

This chain uses TRBV6-2 or TRBV6-3 with TRBJ1-5, with 7 positions matching TRBD1. The clonotype comes from a human donor in good health. Sequenced: CD4+ T cells from blood, cultured in vitro. CDR3 nucleotides: TGTGCCAGCAGTTACCGCGGGACAGATTATAGCAATCAGCCCCAGCATTTT. Encoded protein: CASSYRGTDYSNQPQHF.